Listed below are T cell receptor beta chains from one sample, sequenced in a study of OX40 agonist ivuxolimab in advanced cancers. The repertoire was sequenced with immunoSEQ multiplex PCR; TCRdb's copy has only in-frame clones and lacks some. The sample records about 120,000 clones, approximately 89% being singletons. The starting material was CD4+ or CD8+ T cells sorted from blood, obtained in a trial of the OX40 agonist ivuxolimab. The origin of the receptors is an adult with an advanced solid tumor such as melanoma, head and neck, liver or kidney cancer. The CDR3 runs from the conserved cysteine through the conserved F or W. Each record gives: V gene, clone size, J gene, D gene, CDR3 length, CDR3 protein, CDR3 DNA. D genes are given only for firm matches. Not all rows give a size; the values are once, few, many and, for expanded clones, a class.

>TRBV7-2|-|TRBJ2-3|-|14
CASSRLEMADTQYF
TGTGCCAGCAGCCGACTAGAAATGGCAGATACGCAGTATTTT
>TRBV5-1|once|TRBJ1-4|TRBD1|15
CASSLHRGPGEKLFF
TGTGCCAGCAGCTTGCACAGGGGGCCGGGTGAAAAACTGTTTTTT
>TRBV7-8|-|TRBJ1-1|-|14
CASSLATSGTEAFF
TGTGCCAGCAGCTTAGCAACGAGTGGGACTGAAGCTTTCTTT
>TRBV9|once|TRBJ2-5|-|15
CASSSMAGGLETQYF
TGTGCCAGCAGCTCCATGGCAGGGGGGTTGGAGACCCAGTACTTC
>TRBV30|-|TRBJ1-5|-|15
CAWSGQGLRNQPQHF
TGTGCCTGGAGCGGGCAGGGGCTTAGGAATCAGCCCCAGCATTTT
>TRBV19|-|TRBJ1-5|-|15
CASSIGGGSNQPQHF
TGTGCCAGTAGTATTGGGGGAGGAAGCAATCAGCCCCAGCATTTT
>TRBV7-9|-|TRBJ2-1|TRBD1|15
CASSPTGGFYNEQFF
TGTGCCAGCAGCCCCACAGGGGGCTTCTACAATGAGCAGTTCTTC
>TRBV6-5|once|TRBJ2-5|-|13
CASSRDGGETQYF
TGTGCCAGCAGCAGGGACGGGGGAGAGACCCAGTACTTC
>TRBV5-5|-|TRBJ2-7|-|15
CASSWAGQPSYEQYF
TGTGCCAGCAGCTGGGCGGGGCAGCCTTCCTACGAGCAGTACTTC
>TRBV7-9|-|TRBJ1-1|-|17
CASSLGQDGRRNTEAFF
TGTGCCAGCAGCTTAGGTCAGGACGGTCGTAGGAACACTGAAGCTTTCTTT
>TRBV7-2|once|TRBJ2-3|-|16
CASSYVVRTTTDTQYF
TGTGCCAGCAGCTACGTGGTACGGACTACCACAGATACGCAGTATTTT
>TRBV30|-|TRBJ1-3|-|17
CAWTGDGTQSSGNTIYF
TGTGCCTGGACTGGAGACGGGACACAAAGCTCTGGAAACACCATATATTTT
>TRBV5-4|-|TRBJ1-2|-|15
CASSPKTQGSYGYTF
TGTGCCAGCAGTCCAAAAACCCAGGGGTCCTATGGCTACACCTTC
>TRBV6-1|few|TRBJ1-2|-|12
CASHSLYYGYTF
TGTGCCAGCCATTCACTCTACTATGGCTACACCTTC
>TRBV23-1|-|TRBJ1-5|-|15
CASRVWDYWYQPQHF
TGCGCCAGCAGAGTTTGGGATTATTGGTACCAGCCCCAGCATTTT
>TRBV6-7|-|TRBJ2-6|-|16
CASSYSRGRGANVLTF
TGTGCCAGCAGTTATTCCCGGGGGCGTGGGGCCAACGTCCTGACTTTC
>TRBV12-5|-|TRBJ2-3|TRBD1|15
CASLRGQGDTDTQYF
TGTGCTAGTTTACGGGGACAGGGGGACACAGATACGCAGTATTTT
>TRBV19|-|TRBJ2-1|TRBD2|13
CASSAGLYNEQFF
TGTGCCAGTAGTGCGGGACTATACAATGAGCAGTTCTTC
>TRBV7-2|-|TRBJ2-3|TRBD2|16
CASSSTSGSSTDTQYF
TGTGCCAGCAGCTCAACTAGCGGCTCGAGCACAGATACGCAGTATTTT
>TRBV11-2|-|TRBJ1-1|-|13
CASSRQLNTEAFF
TGTGCCAGCAGCCGACAGTTAAACACTGAAGCTTTCTTT
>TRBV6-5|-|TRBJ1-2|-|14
CASSKARGGYGYTF
TGTGCCAGCAGTAAAGCAAGGGGTGGCTATGGCTACACCTTC
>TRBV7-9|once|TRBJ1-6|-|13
CASSTLIDSPLHF
TGTGCCAGCAGCACCCTTATAGATTCACCCCTCCACTTT
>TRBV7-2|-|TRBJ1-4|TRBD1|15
CASSTQGRTNEKLFF
TGTGCCAGCAGCACACAGGGGCGCACTAATGAAAAACTGTTTTTT
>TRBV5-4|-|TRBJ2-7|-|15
CASNFRGGPFDEQYF
TGTGCCAGCAATTTTAGAGGGGGTCCGTTCGACGAGCAGTACTTC
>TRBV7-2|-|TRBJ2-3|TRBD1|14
CASSPGGGTDTQYF
TGTGCCAGCAGCCCAGGGGGCGGGACAGATACGCAGTATTTT
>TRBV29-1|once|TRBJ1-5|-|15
CSVAPEFGGNQPQHF
TGCAGCGTTGCCCCCGAGTTTGGCGGCAATCAGCCCCAGCATTTT
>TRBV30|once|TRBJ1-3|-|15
CAWSVLGGFGNTIYF
TGTGCCTGGAGTGTTCTTGGGGGCTTCGGAAACACCATATATTTT
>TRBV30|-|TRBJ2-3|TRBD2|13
CAWSVPGGDTQYF
TGTGCCTGGAGTGTCCCCGGGGGGGATACGCAGTATTTT
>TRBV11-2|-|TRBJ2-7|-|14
CASSSDSVVYEQYF
TGTGCCAGCAGCTCGGACAGCGTGGTCTACGAGCAGTACTTC
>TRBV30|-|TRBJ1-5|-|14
CAWSVGQFNQPQHF
TGTGCCTGGAGTGTAGGGCAATTCAATCAGCCCCAGCATTTT
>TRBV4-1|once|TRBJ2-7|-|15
CASSQAEFSSYEQYF
TGCGCCAGCAGCCAAGCTGAGTTCTCCTCCTACGAGCAGTACTTC
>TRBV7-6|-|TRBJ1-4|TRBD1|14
CASSLQGAREKLFF
TGTGCCAGCAGCTTACAGGGGGCGCGAGAAAAACTGTTTTTT
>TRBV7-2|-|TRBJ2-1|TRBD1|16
CASSLSAGTGGREQFF
TGTGCCAGCAGCTTAAGCGCCGGGACAGGGGGCCGTGAGCAGTTCTTC
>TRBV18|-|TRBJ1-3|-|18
CASSLTTGSTNSGNTIYF
TGTGCCAGCTCACTTACAACCGGGAGCACCAACTCTGGAAACACCATATATTTT
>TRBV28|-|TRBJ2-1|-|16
CASSSSLTASIPKQFF
TGTGCCAGCAGTTCGTCCCTAACGGCTTCTATTCCGAAGCAGTTCTTC
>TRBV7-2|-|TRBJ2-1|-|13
CASSPEVSREQFF
TGTGCCAGCAGCCCCGAAGTCTCTCGTGAGCAGTTCTTC
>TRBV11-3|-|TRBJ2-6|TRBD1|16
CASSSTDRAGANVLTF
TGTGCCAGCAGCTCCACTGACAGGGCTGGGGCCAACGTCCTGACTTTC
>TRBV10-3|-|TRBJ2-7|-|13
CAISDSRIYEQYF
TGTGCCATCAGTGACTCGAGGATCTACGAGCAGTACTTC
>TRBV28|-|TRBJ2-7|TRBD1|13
CASSSPQGDEQYF
TGTGCCAGCAGCTCCCCACAGGGGGACGAGCAGTACTTC
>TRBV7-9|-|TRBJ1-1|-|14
CASSPRGRSTEAFF
TGTGCCAGCAGCCCCCGTGGGAGGAGTACTGAAGCTTTCTTT
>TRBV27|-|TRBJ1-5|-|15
CASSVRRESNQPQHF
TGTGCCAGCAGCGTACGGAGGGAGAGCAATCAGCCCCAGCATTTT
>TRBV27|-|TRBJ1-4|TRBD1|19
CASSHSRDRWAGANEKLFF
TGTGCCAGCTCCCACTCGCGGGACAGGTGGGCCGGGGCTAATGAAAAACTGTTTTTT
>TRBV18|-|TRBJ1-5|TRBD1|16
CASSPPGQGMGQPQHF
TGTGCCAGCTCACCACCGGGACAGGGGATGGGTCAGCCCCAGCATTTT
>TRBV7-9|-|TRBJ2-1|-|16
CASSLITGTPEGEQFF
TGTGCCAGCAGCTTAATCACCGGGACACCCGAGGGCGAGCAGTTCTTC
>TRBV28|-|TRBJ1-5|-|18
CASSLGPGPITSNQPQHF
TGTGCCAGCAGTTTAGGCCCCGGACCTATCACTAGCAATCAGCCCCAGCATTTT
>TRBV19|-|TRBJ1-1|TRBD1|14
CASSFQGGRTEAFF
TGTGCCAGTAGTTTCCAGGGGGGGAGGACTGAAGCTTTCTTT
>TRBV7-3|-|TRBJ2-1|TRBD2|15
CASSFRTSGGSEQFF
TGTGCCAGCAGCTTCCGGACTAGCGGGGGTAGCGAGCAGTTCTTC
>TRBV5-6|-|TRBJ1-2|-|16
CASSLALGGFSEGYTF
TGTGCCAGCAGCTTGGCCTTAGGGGGGTTCTCGGAGGGCTACACCTTC